Sequencing of this T cell receptor beta chain was carried out in a study of blood T cell repertoires in COVID-19. Study at large: Researchers got acute and convalescent COVID-19 samples from the United States, Italy and Spain. Sources were T cells, B-cell-depleted T cells, or PBMCs; the material itself was cDNA or gDNA.

CDR3 size: 15 residues. Trimming cost V 5 bases and J 5 bases, with 16 bases left between them. Germline CDR1 reads MNHEY; CDR2 reads SVGAGI. Per the study methods: Quantification of nucleated cells was approximated via reference gene primer amplification. TCRdb's copy holds only in-frame clones and misses some; the assay was immunoSEQ multiplex PCR. That table is the source of V, J and clone size, and D and trimming were worked out from the DNA. Among 130,000 to 150,000 clones, roughly 85% were seen once, and the ten largest hold more than 7.5%. Recruited during active infection, patients (from Seattle) were subsequently followed longitudinally.

Specimen: peripheral blood. This rearrangement joins TRBV6-5 to TRBJ2-1, with D perhaps TRBD1 (6 bases). The sequence derives from a woman aged 55 to 70 with COVID-19, enrolled during active disease. The CDR3 sequence is CASSRVISGDNEQFF. The CDR3 DNA follows: TGTGCCAGCAGTAGGGTAATATCAGGGGACAATGAGCAGTTCTTC.